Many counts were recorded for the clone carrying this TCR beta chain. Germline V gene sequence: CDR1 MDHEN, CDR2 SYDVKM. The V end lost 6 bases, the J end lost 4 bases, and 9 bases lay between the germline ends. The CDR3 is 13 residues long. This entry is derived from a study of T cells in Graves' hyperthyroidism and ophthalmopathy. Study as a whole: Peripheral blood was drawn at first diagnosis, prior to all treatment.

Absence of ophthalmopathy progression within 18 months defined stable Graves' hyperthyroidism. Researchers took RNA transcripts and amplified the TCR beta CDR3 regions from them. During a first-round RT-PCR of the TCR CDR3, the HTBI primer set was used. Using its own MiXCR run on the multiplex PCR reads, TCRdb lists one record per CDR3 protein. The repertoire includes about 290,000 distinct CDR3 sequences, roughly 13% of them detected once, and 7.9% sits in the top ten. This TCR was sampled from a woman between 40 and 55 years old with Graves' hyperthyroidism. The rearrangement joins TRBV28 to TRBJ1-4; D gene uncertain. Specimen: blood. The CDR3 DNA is TGTGCCAGCAGAGTGGGTAGTAATGAAAAACTGTTTTTT. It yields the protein CASRVGSNEKLFF. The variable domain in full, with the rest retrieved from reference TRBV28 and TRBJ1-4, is DVKVTQSSRYLVKRTGEKVFLECVQDMDHENMFWYRQDPGLGLRLIYFSYDVKMKEKGDIPEGYSVSREKKERFSLILESASTNQTSMYLCASRVGSNEKLFFGSGTQLSVL.